The clone carrying this T cell receptor beta chain showed up just a few times. Its antigen is undetermined. This record comes from a study of blood T cells in healthy people across ages. Findings and caveats of the study: Across samples, TCR beta diversity tracked strongly with naive T cell percentage.

The CDR3 runs to 14 residues. The germline CDR1 and CDR2 sequences are SGHTA and FQGNSA. V lost 1 base and J lost 4, with 8 bases in between. Primers used in a second PCR of roughly 6 to 12 cycles were a sample-barcoded 5' primer and a J-beta primer mix. Each cDNA molecule was tagged by a template-switch adaptor that had 12 random nucleotides. TCRdb passed the 5' RACE reads through MiXCR, listing each CDR3 protein once. This repertoire shows about 1.1 million distinct CDR3 sequences, less than 45% found once; its top ten account for about an eighth. The sequenced sample was blood. This chain uses TRBV7-2 with TRBJ1-5; the D is unclear. The origin of this receptor is a man aged 18 to 29 in good health. The DNA of the CDR3 is TGTGCCAGCAGCTTAGTACCGGGGAATCAGCCCCAGCATTTT. It codes for CASSLVPGNQPQHF.